The 25 T cell receptor beta chains below were found in one sample sequenced in a study of OX40 agonist ivuxolimab in advanced cancers. To prepare the library, the immunoSEQ multiplex PCR assay was applied. The table comes from immuneACCESS by way of TCRdb, which keeps in-frame sequences with V and J called. Part of the clones is missing from these tables; in studies checked, under half for an unresolved V gene and the rest for unknown reasons. The sample table holds 65,000 to 75,000 clones, of which approximately 81% were seen once. Approximately 0.78% of the sample rests with the top ten. Sequenced here: CD4+ or CD8+ T cells sorted from blood, sampled in a trial of the OX40 agonist ivuxolimab. The receptors here all came from an adult with an advanced solid tumor such as melanoma, head and neck, liver or kidney cancer.

This chain uses TRBV5-8 with TRBJ1-2; perhaps TRBD1 as D (5 bases). The CDR3 extends over 14 amino acids. Trimming removed 0 bases from V and 4 bases from J, with 10 bases in between. Germline CDR1 SGHTS, CDR2 YDEGEE. Written as DNA, the CDR3 is TGTGCCAGCAGCTTGGGCTGGGGGTTCTATGGCTACACCTTC. This sequence encodes CASSLGWGFYGYTF.

The CDR3 here is CASSQLGQSIQPQHF. The CDR3, as DNA: TGCGCCAGCAGCCAATTGGGGCAGTCTATTCAGCCCCAGCATTTT. The rearrangement links TRBV4-1 to TRBJ1-5; a possible D gene is TRBD1 (5 bases). V gave up 2 bases and J gave up 6 bases, with 14 bases separating them. The CDR3 runs 15 residues. Germline values: CDR1 MGHRA, CDR2 YSYEKL.

This clone turned up a few times. This sequence joins TRBV19 and TRBJ1-2; no definite D call. The CDR3 consists of 15 residues. Trimming removed 4 bases at V and 4 bases at J, with 16 bases between. Germline V lookup: CDR1 LNHDA, CDR2 SQIVND (reference sequence). Here the CDR3 reads CASSKDRGLAYGYTF. The CDR3 coding sequence is TGTGCCAGTAGTAAGGATAGAGGGTTGGCCTATGGCTACACCTTC. The variable domain in full, completed from reference TRBV19 and TRBJ1-2, reads DGGITQSPKYLFRKEGQNVTLSCEQNLNHDAMYWYRQDPGQGLRLIYYSQIVNDFQKGDIAEGYSVSREKKESFPLTVTSAQKNPTAFYLCASSKDRGLAYGYTFGSGTRLTVV.

In nucleotides, the CDR3 is TGTGCCAGCAGCTGGGGACACCGCTCTGGGGCCAACGTCCTGACTTTC. Translated: CASSWGHRSGANVLTF. This chain connects TRBV7-2 to TRBJ2-6, with D possibly being TRBD1 (6 bases). The V and J ends lost 4 bases and 0 bases respectively, with 10 bases between them. This CDR3 spans 16 amino acids. Germline-derived CDR1 and CDR2 are SGHTA and FQGNSA.

The rearrangement uses TRBV28 and TRBJ1-5; TRBD1 matches at 7 bases. Germline CDR1 is MDHEN and CDR2 is SYDVKM. The junction had 5 bases not matched to a gene; V was cut back by 5 bases and J by 4 bases. The CDR3 sequence is 14 residues long. CDR3: CASSVGGGNQPQHF. The CDR3 DNA is TGTGCCAGCAGTGTAGGGGGCGGAAATCAGCCCCAGCATTTT.

The chain couples TRBV19 to TRBJ1-5; a possible D gene is TRBD1 (6 bases). This CDR3 is 13 amino acids long. CDR1 is LNHDA, CDR2 SQIVND, per germline (reference sequence). The ends were cut back, 4 bases at V and 7 bases at J, with 11 bases in the middle. Here the CDR3 reads CASSKAGTQPQHF. For the CDR3, the DNA is TGTGCCAGTAGTAAAGCAGGGACACAGCCCCAGCATTTT. The whole variable domain, filled in from reference TRBV19 and TRBJ1-5, reads DGGITQSPKYLFRKEGQNVTLSCEQNLNHDAMYWYRQDPGQGLRLIYYSQIVNDFQKGDIAEGYSVSREKKESFPLTVTSAQKNPTAFYLCASSKAGTQPQHFGDGTRLSIL.

This clone has only a few counts. The chain couples TRBV6-4 to TRBJ1-5; no clear D gene. From germline, CDR1 is MRHNA and CDR2 SNTAGT. V was clipped by 3 bases and J by 0 bases, with 9 bases between them. The CDR3 runs 15 residues. The CDR3 sequence: CASSESSYSNQPQHF. The CDR3 DNA sequence: TGTGCCAGCAGTGAATCGTCCTATAGCAATCAGCCCCAGCATTTT.

V gene TRBV5-1 combines with J gene TRBJ2-4; weak D call: TRBD1 (6 bases). Germline V gives CDR1 SGHRS, CDR2 YFSETQ. The V gene lost 2 bases and the J gene lost 12 bases, with 12 bases spanning the gap. This CDR3 has 12 residues. CDR3 coding DNA: TGCGCCAGCAGCTTCACAGGGACGGATCAGTACTTC. The encoded protein is CASSFTGTDQYF.

The chain recombines TRBV19 with TRBJ2-1, with a weak D call TRBD1 (5 bases). Per germline, CDR1 LNHDA and CDR2 SQIVND (reference sequence). Trimming stripped 5 bases from V and 4 bases from J, with 9 bases between. The CDR3 covers 13 residues. The CDR3 protein is CASSWQGYNEQFF. CDR3 nucleotides: TGTGCCAGTAGTTGGCAGGGATACAATGAGCAGTTCTTC.

The chain recombines TRBV15 with TRBJ1-2; TRBD1 agrees at 7 bases. The CDR3 is 15 amino acids. Germline CDR1 and CDR2: LNHNV and YYDKDF (reference sequence). The V segment lost 0 bases and the J segment 8 bases; nucleotides outside the gene matches: 9. CDR3 amino acids: CATSRERGRVAGYTF. CDR3 DNA: TGTGCCACCAGCAGAGAAAGGGGGCGCGTTGCAGGCTACACCTTC.

V and J are TRBV5-5 and TRBJ2-1, with D maybe TRBD2 (6 bases). This CDR3 has 14 amino acids. Germline V gives CDR1 SGHKS, CDR2 YYEKEE (reference sequence). V was pared by 4 bases and J by 6 bases, with 14 bases between. The CDR3 DNA reads as TGTGCCAGCAGCCTGGAGGGAATCGGCAATGAGCAGTTCTTC. This gives the protein CASSLEGIGNEQFF. Combining the CDR3 with reference TRBV5-5 and TRBJ2-1 gives the whole variable domain DAGVTQSPTHLIKTRGQQVTLRCSPISGHKSVSWYQQVLGQGPQFIFQYYEKEERGRGNFPDRFSARQFPNYSSELNVNALLLGDSALYLCASSLEGIGNEQFFGPGTRLTVL.

The chain recombines TRBV19 with TRBJ2-1; tentatively, D is TRBD2 (6 bases). Germline V gene lookup returns CDR1 LNHDA and CDR2 SQIVND (reference sequence). CDR3 length: 17 amino acids. The V gene lost 6 bases and the J gene lost 1 base, with 19 bases spanning the gap. CDR3 sequence: CASSPGAAGLSYNEQFF. The CDR3 DNA reads as TGTGCCAGTAGCCCCGGGGCGGCGGGACTTTCCTACAATGAGCAGTTCTTC. The whole variable domain, remainder taken from reference TRBV19 and TRBJ2-1, is DGGITQSPKYLFRKEGQNVTLSCEQNLNHDAMYWYRQDPGQGLRLIYYSQIVNDFQKGDIAEGYSVSREKKESFPLTVTSAQKNPTAFYLCASSPGAAGLSYNEQFFGPGTRLTVL.

CDR3 sequence reads: CASSRDQGETQYF. The CDR3 region has the DNA TGTGCCAGCAGCCGTGACCAGGGAGAGACCCAGTACTTC. The rearrangement links TRBV5-4 to TRBJ2-5, with D possibly matching TRBD1 (5 bases). CDR3 size: 13 residues. With 4 bases removed from V and 4 bases from J, the gap between germline ends came to 11 bases. In germline, CDR1 is SGHNT, CDR2 YYREEE (reference sequence).

The V and J genes are TRBV5-6 and TRBJ2-7; 12 nucleotides line up with TRBD2. J lost 4 bases, V lost 5 bases, and 13 bases had no gene match. The germline CDR1 and CDR2 sequences are SGHDT and YYEEEE. CDR3 length: 17 amino acids. This chain's CDR3 is CASRRTSGELGRYEQYF. The CDR3 coding sequence is TGTGCCAGCAGACGGACTAGCGGGGAGCTAGGGAGGTACGAGCAGTACTTC.

The rearrangement uses TRBV5-1 and TRBJ1-2, with 8 bases aligning to TRBD1. The CDR3 contains 14 residues. CDR1 is SGHRS and CDR2 is YFSETQ in the germline V gene. V shed 4 bases, J shed 7 bases, and the junction held 9 bases outside the gene matches. CDR3 sequence: CASSGTRTGSGYTF. The CDR3 DNA reads TGCGCCAGCAGCGGCACTCGGACAGGGAGTGGCTACACCTTC.

The chain combines TRBV28 with TRBJ1-6; 9 bases line up with TRBD1. The CDR3 length is 16 residues. The germline V gene has CDR1 MDHEN and CDR2 SYDVKM. Unmatched junction bases numbered 13, after V lost 6 bases and J lost 10 bases. CDR3 bases: TGTGCCAGCAGCGACACAGGGGGCGCGTCCTGGTCACCCCTCCACTTT. Translating it yields CASSDTGGASWSPLHF.

CDR3 in DNA: TGTGCCAGCAGTGAATACAGGACTAGCGGGTCGATGGTCGAGCAGTTCTTC. Residues: CASSEYRTSGSMVEQFF. The V and J genes are TRBV25-1 and TRBJ2-1; TRBD2 aligns across 11 bases. Germline assignment: CDR1 MGHDK and CDR2 SYGVNS. Losses at the gene ends were 0 bases for V and 10 bases for J; bases not matched to a gene: 11. This CDR3 is built from 17 residues.

V and J are TRBV27 and TRBJ1-1; maybe TRBD1 (5 bases). Looked up from germline, CDR1 is MNHEY and CDR2 is SMNVEV (reference sequence). The ends were cut back, 5 bases at V and 4 bases at J, with 11 bases in the middle. This CDR3 contains 13 residues. CDR3 region: CASSPAGGTEAFF. CDR3 sequence (DNA): TGTGCCAGCAGTCCAGCCGGGGGCACTGAAGCTTTCTTT.

The J gene is TRBJ1-1, the V gene TRBV5-5; possibly TRBD1 for D (5 bases). V was cut by 0 bases and J by 1 base, with 7 bases left in between. The CDR3 length is 14 residues. Per germline, CDR1 SGHKS and CDR2 YYEKEE (reference sequence). Written as DNA, the CDR3 is TGTGCCAGCAGCTTGGACAGGCCGAACACTGAAGCTTTCTTT. Protein product: CASSLDRPNTEAFF.

This chain links TRBV18 with TRBJ2-1; either TRBD1 or TRBD2 may fit D (5 bases each). The V end lost 2 bases, the J end lost 0 bases, and 8 bases lay between the germline ends. The V gene's germline CDR1 is KGHSH and CDR2 LQKENI. The CDR3 is made up of 15 amino acids. For the CDR3, the DNA is TGTGCCAGCTCACCAGAGGGGTCCTCCTACAATGAGCAGTTCTTC. Encoded protein: CASSPEGSSYNEQFF.

The chain couples TRBV7-9 to TRBJ1-2; D gene unclear. There are 15 residues in the CDR3. Germline V lookup: CDR1 SEHNR, CDR2 FQNEAQ (reference sequence). V gave up 1 base and J gave up 7 bases, with 16 bases separating them. CDR3 bases: TGTGCCAGCAGCTTAGACAAAGGGTGGCCAAGTGGCTACACCTTC. It codes for CASSLDKGWPSGYTF.

V gene TRBV5-1 combines with J gene TRBJ1-1, with D uncertain. CDR3 length equals 15 residues. With 0 bases removed from V and 4 bases from J, the gap between germline ends came to 13 bases. The germline V gene encodes CDR1 SGHRS and CDR2 YFSETQ. CDR3 DNA: TGCGCCAGCAGCTTGGTGAGGGTTGTTGTCACTGAAGCTTTCTTT. This translates into CASSLVRVVVTEAFF.

This chain connects TRBV7-8 to TRBJ1-1, with a tentative D call TRBD1 (5 bases). Per germline, CDR1 SGHVS and CDR2 FQNEAQ. Trimming removed 6 bases at V and 3 bases at J, with 20 bases between. CDR3 size: 16 residues. CDR3 amino acids: CASSTLRASGYTEAFF. CDR3 in DNA: TGTGCCAGCAGTACCCTCAGGGCCTCGGGGTACACTGAAGCTTTCTTT.

This clone came up once. The V call is TRBV11-2, the J call TRBJ1-3; TRBD1 matches 7 bases. Germline V gene sequence: CDR1 SGHAT, CDR2 FQNNGV. The CDR3 has 16 residues. The ends lost 1 base at V and 4 bases at J; junction bases unmatched: 7. In DNA, the CDR3 is TGTGCCAGCAGCTTAGCGTTGACAGGGTCGGGAAACACCATATATTTT. Its translation: CASSLALTGSGNTIYF.

The J gene is TRBJ2-1, the V gene TRBV5-4; no clear D. Trimming pared 1 base from V and 2 bases from J, leaving 10 bases between. This CDR3 region has 15 residues. Per germline, CDR1 SGHNT and CDR2 YYREEE (reference sequence). The CDR3 DNA is TGTGCCAGCAGCTTGACGTCCGGCCCCTACAATGAGCAGTTCTTC. This gives the protein CASSLTSGPYNEQFF.